Below, 2 T cell receptor beta chains from the same sample are listed, as sequenced in a study of blood T cell repertoires in COVID-19. TCRdb's table, derived via immunoSEQ multiplex PCR, lists solely in-frame clones and lacks some. This table has roughly 280,000 clones, about 88% appearing once. Sequences were obtained from peripheral blood. These receptors all stem from a man younger than 40 with active or convalescent COVID-19.

A note on this clone: Other DNA sequences in the same sample also yield this CDR3. The gene calls are TRBV4-1 and TRBJ1-1; 7 bases are shared with TRBD1. J was trimmed by 2 bases and V by 1 base; bases with no gene match: 7. Germline CDR1 reads MGHRA; CDR2 reads YSYEKL. The CDR3 loop spans 16 amino acids. DNA for the CDR3: TGCGCCAGCAGCCAAGGGGCAGGGGGGCGAAACACTGAAGCTTTCTTT. It specifies CASSQGAGGRNTEAFF.

The chain joins TRBV5-1 to TRBJ2-1; D is possibly TRBD2 (7 bases). The germline V and J ends were trimmed by 0 bases and 6 bases, with 16 bases remaining between them. This CDR3 comprises 16 residues. Germline CDR1 and CDR2: SGHRS and YFSETQ. The CDR3 region is CASSLEQGGGFNEQFF. In DNA, the CDR3 is TGCGCCAGCAGCTTGGAACAGGGCGGGGGTTTCAATGAGCAGTTCTTC.